Presented here are 27 T cell receptor beta chains from one specimen sequenced in a study of long-term antiretroviral therapy in people with HIV. The immunoSEQ assay was v3.0, run at survey level. Sequenced by immunoSEQ multiplex PCR; TCRdb stores in-frame clones only, minus some. The sample has more than 25,000 clones, approximately 90% seen once. This specimen was unsorted PBMCs, taken 3.1 years after starting antiretroviral therapy. The receptors were sampled from a man aged 18 to 30 with HIV.

The J gene is TRBJ2-2, the V gene TRBV5-6; 10 bases fit TRBD2. The trim removed 4 bases at V and 6 bases at J, leaving 6 bases unmatched. This CDR3 contains 15 residues. From germline, CDR1 is SGHDT and CDR2 YYEEEE. CDR3 amino acids: CASSGSGRSPGELFF. CDR3 sequence (DNA): TGTGCCAGCAGCGGTAGCGGGAGGAGTCCCGGGGAGCTGTTTTTT.

In its sample, this clone was seen a few times. The chain is built from TRBV19 and TRBJ1-6; 7 positions agree with TRBD1. J gave up 9 bases and V 10 bases, and 12 bases lay outside the gene matches. The CDR3 sequence is 14 residues long. Germline CDR1 reads LNHDA; CDR2 reads SQIVND (reference sequence). DNA of the CDR3: TGTGCCACTGCCCTGTCAGGGGGAGGTTCACCCCTCCACTTT. Translating gives CATALSGGGSPLHF.

This chain links TRBV2 with TRBJ1-1; D is ambiguous. The ends were cut back, 8 bases at V and 4 bases at J, with 11 bases in the middle. This CDR3 spans 12 amino acids. Germline values: CDR1 SNHLY, CDR2 FYNNEI. CDR3 nucleotides: TGTGCCAGCCCTCAGGTGAGCACTGAAGCTTTCTTT. Translation gives CASPQVSTEAFF.

The chain joins TRBV27 to TRBJ2-7; D not resolved. Germline V gene lookup returns CDR1 MNHEY and CDR2 SMNVEV (reference sequence). V shed 3 bases and J shed 1 base, with 34 bases lying between them. This CDR3 has 22 amino acids. CDR3 amino acids: CASSLNSRPESKRGTVSYEQYF. The CDR3, as DNA: TGTGCCAGCAGTTTGAATTCTCGTCCAGAAAGCAAAAGAGGTACGGTATCCTACGAGCAGTACTTC.

The J gene is TRBJ1-1, the V gene TRBV7-3, with D possibly matching TRBD1 (5 bases). Germline V gene lookup returns CDR1 SGHTA and CDR2 FQGTGA. Trimming pared 0 bases from V and 4 bases from J, leaving 12 bases between. CDR3 length equals 15 residues. CDR3 region: CASSLTGTDGTEAFF. Here the CDR3 DNA reads TGTGCCAGCAGCTTAACCGGGACGGACGGCACTGAAGCTTTCTTT.

This clone was recorded only once. This rearrangement joins TRBV4-2 to TRBJ1-2, with 8 bases matching TRBD1. V shed 0 bases and J 0 bases; nucleotides not matched to a gene: 9. CDR1 is LGHNA, CDR2 YNFKEQ, per germline. The CDR3 totals 18 residues. The CDR3 region has the DNA TGTGCCAGCAGCCAAGACCGGACAGGGCAAACCACTAACTATGGCTACACCTTC. The encoded protein is CASSQDRTGQTTNYGYTF.

The chain joins TRBV9 to TRBJ2-5, with TRBD2 matching 7 bases. The V segment lost 0 bases and the J segment 5 bases; nucleotides outside the gene matches: 10. CDR1 and CDR2 (germline): SGDLS, YYNGEE. This CDR3 is 16 amino acids long. CDR3 sequence reads: CASSVAEGGIWETQYF. CDR3 nucleotide sequence: TGTGCCAGCAGCGTAGCAGAGGGAGGGATATGGGAGACCCAGTACTTC.

V is TRBV5-6 and J is TRBJ2-7; D is undetermined. CDR1 and CDR2 from the germline V gene are SGHDT and YYEEEE. Trimming shortened V by 4 bases and J by 7 bases, and 12 bases separated the two germline ends. The CDR3 sequence is 12 residues long. CDR3 residues: CASSSRSVEQYF. In DNA form, the CDR3 reads TGTGCCAGCAGCAGTCGTTCGGTGGAGCAGTACTTC.

This sequence joins TRBV2 and TRBJ2-3; D perhaps matches TRBD1 (5 bases). Looked up from germline, CDR1 is SNHLY and CDR2 is FYNNEI. Trimming took 4 bases from V and 8 from J, leaving 16 bases between them. CDR3 length equals 14 residues. CDR3 coding DNA: TGTGCCAGCAGTGTTTCACAGGCGGTTAGTACGCAGTATTTT. It specifies CASSVSQAVSTQYF.

The table lists this clone with a count of one. CDR3 sequence (DNA): TGTGCCACCAGCAGAGTACGGGGTGGGAACACCGGGGAGCTGTTTTTT. Protein product: CATSRVRGGNTGELFF. The chain is built from TRBV15 and TRBJ2-2, with a possible D match to TRBD2 (5 bases). The CDR3 totals 16 residues. Trimming cost V 1 base and J 1 base, with 10 bases left between them. Germline CDR1 LNHNV, CDR2 YYDKDF (reference sequence).

This chain links TRBV5-5 with TRBJ2-5, with 10 bases identical to TRBD2. J lost 7 bases, V lost 4 bases, and 16 bases had no gene match. From germline, CDR1 is SGHKS and CDR2 YYEKEE (reference sequence). CDR3 length: 17 residues. Here the CDR3 reads CASSPIIPSGSGATQYF. As DNA, the CDR3 is TGTGCCAGCAGCCCAATAATACCTAGCGGGAGTGGCGCGACCCAGTACTTC.

This clone has just one count. The chain is built from TRBV6-6 and TRBJ2-5; D possibly corresponds to TRBD1 (6 bases). The V end was cut by 6 bases, the J end by 3 bases, with 14 bases between. Germline CDR1 MNHNY, CDR2 SVGAGI (reference sequence). The CDR3 consists of 14 residues. CDR3 sequence: CASRPPGAEETQYF. The CDR3 DNA follows: TGTGCCAGCAGACCCCCAGGGGCTGAAGAGACCCAGTACTTC.

This chain uses TRBV7-2 with TRBJ2-7; D possibly corresponds to TRBD2 (5 bases). The CDR3 loop spans 14 amino acids. Germline-derived CDR1 and CDR2 are SGHTA and FQGNSA. Between the trimmed V and J ends, which lost 0 bases and 3 bases, there was a span of 9 bases. The CDR3 here is CASSLAGEVYEQYF. CDR3 coding DNA: TGTGCCAGCAGCTTAGCGGGAGAGGTCTACGAGCAGTACTTC.

This rearrangement joins TRBV6-5 to TRBJ2-7; TRBD2 agrees at 9 bases. The CDR3 length is 14 residues. V was clipped by 9 bases and J by 7 bases; unmatched bases: 13. Germline values: CDR1 MNHEY, CDR2 SVGAGI. This CDR3 is CARTLAGAVVEQYF. CDR3 nucleotide sequence: TGTGCCAGGACCTTAGCGGGAGCTGTAGTTGAGCAGTACTTC.

The V call is TRBV5-1, the J call TRBJ1-2; 7 nucleotides align to TRBD1. Germline values: CDR1 SGHRS, CDR2 YFSETQ. The CDR3 spans 16 residues. Germline trimming cut 4 bases from V and 5 bases from J; bases unmatched to any gene: 14. The CDR3 protein is CASSEGGSVLGYGYTF. For the CDR3, the DNA is TGCGCCAGCAGCGAAGGGGGCTCCGTTCTGGGGTATGGCTACACCTTC.

The rearrangement links TRBV11-2 to TRBJ1-1; maybe TRBD1 (5 bases). Trimming shortened V by 0 bases and J by 4 bases, and 18 bases separated the two germline ends. This CDR3 spans 17 amino acids. The V gene's germline CDR1 is SGHAT and CDR2 FQNNGV. CDR3 nucleotide sequence: TGTGCCAGCAGCTTAGACCGCCGGGAGGGGTTACGCACTGAAGCTTTCTTT. Translation: CASSLDRREGLRTEAFF.

The chain carries TRBV4-2 and TRBJ2-2; either TRBD1 or TRBD2 may supply D (5 bases each). The CDR3 runs to 16 residues. V dropped 4 bases and J dropped 6 bases, with 18 bases sitting between them. Germline V gives CDR1 LGHNA, CDR2 YNFKEQ. CDR3 DNA: TGTGCCAGCAGCCCCCCCCGTGGGGGATTTTCCGGGGAGCTGTTTTTT. Translation gives CASSPPRGGFSGELFF.

The rearrangement links TRBV7-3 to TRBJ2-2; 11 bases agree with TRBD1. Germline CDR1 and CDR2: SGHTA and FQGTGA. The V and J ends lost 2 bases and 7 bases, in that order; junction bases with no gene match: 6. This CDR3 spans 16 amino acids. CDR3 DNA sequence: TGTGCCAGCAGCTTATCCGGACAGGGGGCCGGCGGGGAGCTGTTTTTT. It yields the protein CASSLSGQGAGGELFF.

The CDR3 is CASSARGQGNTEAFF. The CDR3 nucleotides are TGTGCCAGCAGTGCGAGAGGACAGGGGAACACTGAAGCTTTCTTT. V is TRBV2 and J is TRBJ1-1; 8 bases map to TRBD1. The CDR3 length is 15 residues. V lost 4 bases, J lost 1 base, and 5 bases stayed unmatched. The germline V gene has CDR1 SNHLY and CDR2 FYNNEI.

The chain uses TRBV30 and TRBJ2-5; 15 bases match TRBD2. Per the germline V gene, CDR1 is GTSNPN and CDR2 is SVGIG (reference sequence). Trimming cost V 2 bases and J 5 bases; bases outside gene matches: 12. The CDR3 is 18 amino acids. The CDR3 reads CAWSSALPGTSGRETQYF. CDR3 DNA sequence: TGTGCCTGGAGTTCGGCGCTCCCCGGGACTAGCGGGAGGGAGACCCAGTACTTC.

This sequence joins TRBV7-9 and TRBJ2-7; no definite D call. V shed 1 base and J shed 6 bases, with 13 bases lying between them. Germline-derived CDR1 and CDR2 are SEHNR and FQNEAQ (reference sequence). This CDR3 contains 14 residues. CDR3 DNA: TGTGCCAGCAGCTTAGTTGATCCACAATCCGAGCAGTACTTC. Amino acids: CASSLVDPQSEQYF. Based on the CDR3 plus reference TRBV7-9 and TRBJ2-7, the full variable domain is DTGVSQNPRHKITKRGQNVTFRCDPISEHNRLYWYRQTLGQGPEFLTYFQNEAQLEKSRLLSDRFSAERPKGSFSTLEIQRTEQGDSAMYLCASSLVDPQSEQYFGPGTRLTVT.

The genes are TRBV19 and TRBJ2-3; 9 bases line up with TRBD2. This CDR3 is 15 amino acids long. V was pared by 3 bases and J by 7 bases, with 8 bases of the junction left unmatched. Looked up from germline, CDR1 is LNHDA and CDR2 is SQIVND (reference sequence). The CDR3 sequence: CASSIGLAGLNTQYF. The CDR3 bases are TGTGCCAGTAGTATTGGGCTAGCGGGACTAAATACGCAGTATTTT.

This chain links TRBV7-2 with TRBJ2-5; possible D gene TRBD2, 5 bases. Germline CDR1 reads SGHTA; CDR2 reads FQGNSA. V lost 0 bases to trimming and J lost 2 bases, with 13 bases between them. The CDR3 is 16 amino acids. Here the CDR3 reads CASSLAPLAFQETQYF. The CDR3 coding sequence is TGTGCCAGCAGCTTAGCGCCATTAGCGTTTCAAGAGACCCAGTACTTC. Full variable domain (remainder filled in from reference TRBV7-2 and TRBJ2-5): GAGVSQSPSNKVTEKGKDVELRCDPISGHTALYWYRQSLGQGLEFLIYFQGNSAPDKSGLPSDRFSAERTGGSVSTLTIQRTQQEDSAVYLCASSLAPLAFQETQYFGPGTRLLVL.

This sequence joins TRBV6-6 and TRBJ2-2; D unclear. The germline V and J ends were trimmed by 7 bases and 4 bases, with 13 bases remaining between them. CDR1 and CDR2 from the germline V gene are MNHNY and SVGAGI (reference sequence). The CDR3 spans 14 residues. The CDR3 loop reads CASNLDLGTGELFF. CDR3 coding DNA: TGTGCCAGCAACCTTGACTTGGGCACCGGGGAGCTGTTTTTT.

This chain links TRBV6-5 with TRBJ2-7; maybe TRBD2 (5 bases). Germline CDR1 is MNHEY and CDR2 is SVGAGI. The CDR3 is 15 amino acids. Trimming removed 7 bases from V and 2 bases from J, with 18 bases in between. In DNA, the CDR3 is TGTGCCAGCACCAAAACCTCCGCCGGGACCTACGAGCAGTACTTC. Its translation: CASTKTSAGTYEQYF.

This chain uses TRBV7-9 with TRBJ2-7; D perhaps matches TRBD2 (6 bases). V was trimmed by 1 base and J by 5 bases, leaving 9 bases between them. Germline-derived CDR1 and CDR2 are SEHNR and FQNEAQ (reference sequence). The CDR3 extends over 13 amino acids. The CDR3: CASSLDPGDEQYF. DNA for the CDR3: TGTGCCAGCAGCTTAGATCCGGGGGACGAGCAGTACTTC.

The gene calls are TRBV2 and TRBJ1-2, with TRBD1 matching 7 bases. J was trimmed by 3 bases and V by 7 bases; bases with no gene match: 8. Germline assignment: CDR1 SNHLY and CDR2 FYNNEI. There are 14 residues in the CDR3. Written as DNA, the CDR3 is TGTGCCAGCAAATCAGGGCAGGGGGACTATGGCTACACCTTC. Translation gives CASKSGQGDYGYTF.